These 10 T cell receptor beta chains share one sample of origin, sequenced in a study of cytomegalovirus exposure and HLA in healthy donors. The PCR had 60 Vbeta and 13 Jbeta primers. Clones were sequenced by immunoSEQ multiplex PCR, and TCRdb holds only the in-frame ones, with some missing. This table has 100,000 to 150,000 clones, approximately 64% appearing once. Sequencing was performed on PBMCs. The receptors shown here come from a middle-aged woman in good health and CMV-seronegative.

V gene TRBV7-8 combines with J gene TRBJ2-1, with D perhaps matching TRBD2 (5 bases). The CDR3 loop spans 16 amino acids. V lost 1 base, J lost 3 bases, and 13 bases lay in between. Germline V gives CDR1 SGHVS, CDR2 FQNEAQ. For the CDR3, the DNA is TGTGCCAGCAGCTTAGTCGTCGGGGTAGGCTACAATGAGCAGTTCTTC. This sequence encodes CASSLVVGVGYNEQFF.

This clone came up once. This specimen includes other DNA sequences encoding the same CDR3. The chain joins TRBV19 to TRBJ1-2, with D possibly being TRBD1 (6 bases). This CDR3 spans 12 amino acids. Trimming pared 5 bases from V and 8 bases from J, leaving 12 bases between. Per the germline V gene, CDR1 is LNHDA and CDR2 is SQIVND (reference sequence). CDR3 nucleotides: TGTGCCAGTAGTTTAGGGGGAGGCGGCTACACCTTC. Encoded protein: CASSLGGGGYTF. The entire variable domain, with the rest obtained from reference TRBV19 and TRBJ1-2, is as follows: DGGITQSPKYLFRKEGQNVTLSCEQNLNHDAMYWYRQDPGQGLRLIYYSQIVNDFQKGDIAEGYSVSREKKESFPLTVTSAQKNPTAFYLCASSLGGGGYTFGSGTRLTVV.

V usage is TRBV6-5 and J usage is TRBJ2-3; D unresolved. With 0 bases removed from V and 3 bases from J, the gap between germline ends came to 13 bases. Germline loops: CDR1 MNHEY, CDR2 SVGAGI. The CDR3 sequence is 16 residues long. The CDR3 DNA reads TGTGCCAGCAGTTACTCCAATCAGGCCTGGACAGATACGCAGTATTTT. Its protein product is CASSYSNQAWTDTQYF.

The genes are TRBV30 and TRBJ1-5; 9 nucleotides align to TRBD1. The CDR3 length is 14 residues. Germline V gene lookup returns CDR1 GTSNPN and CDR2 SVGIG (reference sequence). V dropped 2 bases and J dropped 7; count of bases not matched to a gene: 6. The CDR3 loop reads CAWSTDRGGQPQHF. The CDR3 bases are TGTGCCTGGAGTACGGACAGGGGAGGGCAGCCCCAGCATTTT. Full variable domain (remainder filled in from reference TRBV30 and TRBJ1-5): SQTIHQWPATLVQPVGSPLSLECTVEGTSNPNLYWYRQAAGRGLQLLFYSVGIGQISSEVPQNLSASRPQDRQFILSSKKLLLSDSGFYLCAWSTDRGGQPQHFGDGTRLSIL.

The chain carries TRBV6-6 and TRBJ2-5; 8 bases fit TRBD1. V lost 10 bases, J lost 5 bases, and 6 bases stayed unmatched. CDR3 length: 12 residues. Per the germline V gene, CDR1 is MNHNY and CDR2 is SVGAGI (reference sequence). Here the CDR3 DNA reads TGTGCCACCCAGGGGGCTGGTGAGACCCAGTACTTC. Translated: CATQGAGETQYF.

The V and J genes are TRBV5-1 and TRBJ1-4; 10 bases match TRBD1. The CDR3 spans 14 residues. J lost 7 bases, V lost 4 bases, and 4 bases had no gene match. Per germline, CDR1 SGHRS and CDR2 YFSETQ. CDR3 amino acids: CASSQGTGAEKLFF. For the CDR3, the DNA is TGCGCCAGCAGCCAAGGGACAGGGGCTGAAAAACTGTTTTTT.

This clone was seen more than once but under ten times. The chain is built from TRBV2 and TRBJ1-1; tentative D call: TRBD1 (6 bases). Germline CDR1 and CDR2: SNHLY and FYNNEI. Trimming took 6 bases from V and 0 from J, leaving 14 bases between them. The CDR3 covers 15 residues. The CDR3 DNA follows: TGTGCCAGCAGGGGGGGGCAGGGATTGAACACTGAAGCTTTCTTT. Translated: CASRGGQGLNTEAFF. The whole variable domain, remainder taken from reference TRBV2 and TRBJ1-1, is EPEVTQTPSHQVTQMGQEVILRCVPISNHLYFYWYRQILGQKVEFLVSFYNNEISEKSEIFDDQFSVERPDGSNFTLKIRSTKLEDSAMYFCASRGGQGLNTEAFFGQGTRLTVV.

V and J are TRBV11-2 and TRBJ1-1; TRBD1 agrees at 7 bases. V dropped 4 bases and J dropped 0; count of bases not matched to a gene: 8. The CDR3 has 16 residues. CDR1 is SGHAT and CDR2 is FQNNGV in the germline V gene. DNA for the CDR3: TGTGCCAGCAGCTCCGGGACAGATTCAATGAACACTGAAGCTTTCTTT. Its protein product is CASSSGTDSMNTEAFF. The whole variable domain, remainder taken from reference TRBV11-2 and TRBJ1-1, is EAGVAQSPRYKIIEKRQSVAFWCNPISGHATLYWYQQILGQGPKLLIQFQNNGVVDDSQLPKDRFSAERLKGVDSTLKIQPAKLEDSAVYLCASSSGTDSMNTEAFFGQGTRLTVV.

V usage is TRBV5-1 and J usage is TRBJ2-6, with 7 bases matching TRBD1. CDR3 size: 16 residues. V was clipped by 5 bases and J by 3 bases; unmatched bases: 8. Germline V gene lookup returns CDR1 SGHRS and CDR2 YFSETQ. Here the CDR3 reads CASRQGPSGGANVLTF. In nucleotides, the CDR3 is TGCGCCAGCAGACAGGGGCCATCAGGTGGGGCCAACGTCCTGACTTTC.

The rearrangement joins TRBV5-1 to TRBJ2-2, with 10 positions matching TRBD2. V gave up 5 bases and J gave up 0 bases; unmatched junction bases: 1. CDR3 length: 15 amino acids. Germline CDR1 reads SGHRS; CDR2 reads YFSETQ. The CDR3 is CASSSGGPNTGELFF. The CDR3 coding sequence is TGCGCCAGCAGTAGCGGGGGGCCGAACACCGGGGAGCTGTTTTTT.